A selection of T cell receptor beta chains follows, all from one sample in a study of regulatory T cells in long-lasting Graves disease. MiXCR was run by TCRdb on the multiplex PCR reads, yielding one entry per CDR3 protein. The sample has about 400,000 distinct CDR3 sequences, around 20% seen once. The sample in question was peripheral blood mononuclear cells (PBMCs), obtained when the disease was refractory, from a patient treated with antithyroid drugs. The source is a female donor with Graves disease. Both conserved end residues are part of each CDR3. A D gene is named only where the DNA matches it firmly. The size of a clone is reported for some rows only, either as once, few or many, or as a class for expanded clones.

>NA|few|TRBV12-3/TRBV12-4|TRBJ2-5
CASTLGGGVETQYF
TGTGCCAGCACCTTAGGGGGGGGCGTAGAGACCCAGTACTTC
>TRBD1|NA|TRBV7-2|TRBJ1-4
CASSPGQGRNKKLFF
TGTGCCAGCAGCCCGGGACAGGGTCGTAATAAAAAACTGTTTTTT
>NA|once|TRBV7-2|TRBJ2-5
CASSLASSASRETQYF
TGTGCCAGCAGCTTAGCGAGTAGCGCCTCCCGGGAGACCCAGTACTTC
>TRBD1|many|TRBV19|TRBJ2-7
CASSRGGQGTYEQYF
TGTGCCAGCAGCAGAGGAGGACAGGGAACATACGAGCAGTACTTC
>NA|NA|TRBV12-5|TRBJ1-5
CASGLRDNQPQHF
TGTGCTAGTGGTTTGAGAGACAATCAGCCCCAGCATTTT
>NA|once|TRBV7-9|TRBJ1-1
CASSLETGQNTEAFF
TGTGCCAGCAGCTTAGAAACGGGGCAGAACACTGAAGCTTTCTTT
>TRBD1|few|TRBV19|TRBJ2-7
CASSRTGGREQYF
TGTGCCAGTAGTCGGACAGGGGGTCGCGAGCAGTACTTC
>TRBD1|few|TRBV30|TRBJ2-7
CAWSAGQGDEQYF
TGTGCCTGGAGTGCGGGACAGGGCGACGAGCAGTACTTC
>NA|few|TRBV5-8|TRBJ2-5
CASSPRGALGETQYF
TGTGCCAGCAGCCCCCGCGGGGCTCTTGGAGAGACCCAGTACTTC
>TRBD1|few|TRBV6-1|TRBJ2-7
CASNMGQTSEQYF
TGTGCCAGCAATATGGGACAGACATCCGAGCAGTACTTC
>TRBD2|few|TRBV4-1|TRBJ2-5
CASSQGAGTSGVETQYF
TGCGCCAGCAGCCAAGGGGCCGGGACTAGCGGGGTGGAGACCCAGTACTTC
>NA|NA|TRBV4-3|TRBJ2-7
CASSHGYRSRDEQYF
TGCGCCAGCAGCCACGGCTACCGGTCTAGAGACGAGCAGTACTTC
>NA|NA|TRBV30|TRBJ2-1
CAWSVDSYNEQFF
TGTGCCTGGAGTGTGGACAGCTACAATGAGCAGTTCTTC
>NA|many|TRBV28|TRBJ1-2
CASTMRGGLNYGYTF
TGTGCCAGCACCATGAGGGGGGGATTAAACTATGGCTACACCTTC
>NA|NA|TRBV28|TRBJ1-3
CASRPWGSGNTIYF
TGTGCCAGCAGACCCTGGGGGAGTGGAAACACCATATATTTT
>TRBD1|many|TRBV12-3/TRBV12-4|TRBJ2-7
CASSPTLDRGFPYEQYF
TGTGCCAGCAGCCCGACTTTGGACAGGGGGTTTCCCTACGAGCAGTACTTC
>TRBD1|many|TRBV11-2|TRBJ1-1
CASSLDSGGVTEAFF
TGTGCCAGCAGCTTAGATTCAGGGGGCGTCACTGAAGCTTTCTTT
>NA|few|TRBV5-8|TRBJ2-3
CASSSGVGGPDTQYF
TGTGCCAGCAGCTCAGGGGTGGGAGGACCAGATACGCAGTATTTT
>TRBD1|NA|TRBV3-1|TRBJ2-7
CASSRGTVNEQYF
TGTGCCAGCAGCCGAGGGACAGTGAACGAGCAGTACTTC
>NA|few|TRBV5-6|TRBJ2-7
CASSFVDQRKYF
TGTGCCAGCAGCTTCGTGGACCAAAGGAAGTACTTC
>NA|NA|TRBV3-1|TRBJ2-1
CASSPQGLAHEQFF
TGTGCCAGCAGCCCCCAAGGTTTAGCGCATGAGCAGTTCTTC
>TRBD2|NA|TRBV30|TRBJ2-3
CAWSVELAGATQYF
TGTGCCTGGAGTGTAGAACTAGCGGGAGCTACGCAGTATTTT
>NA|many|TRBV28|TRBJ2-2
CASSLPKLGSKRTGELFF
TGTGCCAGCAGTTTGCCCAAGTTAGGCTCAAAGCGGACCGGGGAGCTGTTTTTT
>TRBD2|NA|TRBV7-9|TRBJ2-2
CASSSRGREGTGELFF
TGTGCCAGCAGCTCCCGCGGGAGGGAGGGCACCGGGGAGCTGTTTTTT
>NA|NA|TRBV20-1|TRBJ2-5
CSARLEEEETQYF
TGCAGTGCTAGGCTGGAGGAGGAAGAGACCCAGTACTTC
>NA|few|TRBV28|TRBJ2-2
CASSSPPGTGELFF
TGTGCCAGCAGTTCCCCTCCCGGCACCGGGGAGCTGTTTTTT
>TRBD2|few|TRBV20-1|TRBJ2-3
CSARGGLAGGETDTQYF
TGCAGTGCTAGAGGGGGACTAGCGGGAGGGGAGACAGATACGCAGTATTTT
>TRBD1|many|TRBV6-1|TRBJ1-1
CASRPRDSRATEAFF
TGTGCCAGCAGACCCAGGGACAGTCGGGCCACTGAAGCTTTCTTT
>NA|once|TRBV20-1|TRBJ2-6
CSARDLHSAPMLGANVLTF
TGCAGTGCTAGAGATCTACATTCCGCTCCCATGCTGGGGGCCAACGTCCTGACTTTC
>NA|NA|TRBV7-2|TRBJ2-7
CASSLPADSYEQYF
TGTGCCAGCAGCTTACCGGCGGACTCCTACGAGCAGTACTTC
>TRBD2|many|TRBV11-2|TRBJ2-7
CASSLNYDGEAGGLYEQYF
TGTGCCAGCAGCCTAAACTATGACGGTGAAGCGGGAGGGCTCTACGAGCAGTACTTC
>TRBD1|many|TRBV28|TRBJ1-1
CASSQIQGGTEAFF
TGTGCCAGCAGCCAAATCCAGGGGGGGACTGAAGCTTTCTTT
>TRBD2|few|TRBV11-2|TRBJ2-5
CASSPRLAGAVETQYF
TGTGCCAGCAGCCCCCGACTAGCGGGAGCGGTCGAGACCCAGTACTTC
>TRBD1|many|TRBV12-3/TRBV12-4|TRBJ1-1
CASRNRGLEAFF
TGTGCCAGCAGAAACAGGGGTCTTGAAGCTTTCTTT
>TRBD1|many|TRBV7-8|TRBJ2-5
CASRMTGWETQYF
TGTGCCAGCAGGATGACAGGGTGGGAGACCCAGTACTTC
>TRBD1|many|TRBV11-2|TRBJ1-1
CASSLARGQGKAFF
TGTGCCAGCAGCTTAGCTAGAGGACAGGGGAAAGCTTTCTTT
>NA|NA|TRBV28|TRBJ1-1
CASSLFQGFTEAFF
TGTGCCAGCAGCCTCTTCCAGGGGTTCACTGAAGCTTTCTTT
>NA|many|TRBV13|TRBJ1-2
CASSLGGGAWYGYTF
TGTGCCAGCAGCTTAGGGGGCGGGGCTTGGTATGGCTACACCTTC
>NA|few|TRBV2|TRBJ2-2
CASSESGYTGELFF
TGTGCCAGCAGTGAATCGGGATACACCGGGGAGCTGTTTTTT
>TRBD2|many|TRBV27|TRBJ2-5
CASSGIAGVRQETQYF
TGTGCCAGCAGTGGAATAGCGGGAGTTCGCCAAGAGACCCAGTACTTC
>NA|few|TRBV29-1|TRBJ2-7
CSVGDYEQYF
TGCAGCGTTGGGGACTACGAGCAGTACTTC
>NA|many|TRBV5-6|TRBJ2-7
CASSLAGTTYEQYF
TGTGCCAGCAGCTTGGCGGGGACAACCTACGAGCAGTACTTC
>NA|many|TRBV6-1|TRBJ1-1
CASSPRQNTEAFF
TGTGCCAGCAGTCCTAGACAGAACACTGAAGCTTTCTTT
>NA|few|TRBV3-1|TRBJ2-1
CASSQVGEQFF
TGTGCCAGCAGCCAAGTAGGCGAGCAGTTCTTC
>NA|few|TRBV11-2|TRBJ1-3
CASSWGIGAGNTIYF
TGTGCCAGCAGCTGGGGAATTGGGGCTGGAAACACCATATATTTT
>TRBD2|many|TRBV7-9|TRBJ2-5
CASSLRILAGETQYF
TGTGCCAGCAGCTTAAGGATTCTAGCGGGAGAGACCCAGTACTTC
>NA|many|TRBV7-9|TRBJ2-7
CASSLAGTPSYEQYF
TGTGCCAGCAGCTTAGCCGGGACACCCTCCTACGAGCAGTACTTC
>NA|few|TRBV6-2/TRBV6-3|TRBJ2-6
CASTPPGANVLTF
TGTGCCAGCACCCCACCTGGGGCCAACGTCCTGACTTTC
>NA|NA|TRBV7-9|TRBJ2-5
CASSSGDMSVETQYF
TGTGCCAGCTCCAGTGGGGACATGTCCGTAGAGACCCAGTACTTC
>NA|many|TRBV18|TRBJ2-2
CASSLGTANTGELFF
TGTGCCAGCTCCCTGGGGACGGCGAACACCGGGGAGCTGTTTTTT
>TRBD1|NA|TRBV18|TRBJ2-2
CASSPAGAGQGASGELFF
TGTGCCAGCTCACCAGCCGGTGCCGGACAGGGGGCATCCGGGGAGCTGTTTTTT
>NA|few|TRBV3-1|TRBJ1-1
CASSQEPRSGRAFF
TGTGCCAGCAGCCAAGAGCCCAGGTCGGGGAGAGCTTTCTTT
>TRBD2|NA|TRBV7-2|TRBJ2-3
CASSSWREWADTQYF
TGTGCCAGCAGCTCCTGGCGGGAGTGGGCAGATACGCAGTATTTT
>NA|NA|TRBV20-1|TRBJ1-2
CSAPPRGAEGYTF
TGCAGTGCCCCGCCAAGGGGGGCAGAGGGCTACACCTTC